This TCR beta chain was identified during a study of post-analysis software for immune sequencing data. Study-level results: Samples from one preparation batch, clustered by F measure, grouped strongly together.

With respect to this clonotype: The antigen is unknown.

cDNA libraries of TCR beta carried unique molecular identifiers. Between roughly 0.95 and 10 million T cells gave rise to 450,000 to 650,000 cDNA molecules. TCRdb ran MiXCR on the PCR reads and lists one entry per CDR3 protein. The data show hundreds of thousands of distinct CDR3 sequences, with 25% to 30% seen just once and roughly 0.57% held by the top ten. The receptor was derived from a girl aged 10 to 17 with multiple sclerosis. The material sequenced was blood.

Here the CDR3 DNA reads TGCAGCGTCCGGGACAGGGGCTCTGGGGCCAACGTCCTGACTTTC. This codes for CSVRDRGSGANVLTF. The gene calls are TRBV29-1 and TRBJ2-6; 10 bases are a match to TRBD1. J gave up 0 bases and V 6 bases, and 2 bases lay outside the gene matches. Per germline, CDR1 SQVTM and CDR2 ANQGSEA. This CDR3 is built from 15 residues.